This TCR beta chain came from a study of cytomegalovirus exposure and HLA in healthy donors. Libraries were prepared by immunoSEQ multiplex PCR; TCRdb keeps only in-frame clonotypes and omits some of them. Here the sample spans under 300,000 clones, approximately 83% being singletons. Separation from the roughly 700-subject first cohort characterized the roughly 120-subject validation cohort, to which the donors belonged. The sequencing input was PBMCs. The clonotype was recovered from a woman in her 30s in good health and CMV-seropositive.

For the CDR3, the DNA is TGTGCCAGTTCCGGGACAGGGACCGGGGAGCTGTTTTTT. Amino acids: CASSGTGTGELFF. The V and J genes are TRBV19 and TRBJ2-2; 9 nucleotides align to TRBD1. This CDR3 is built from 13 residues. V shed 8 bases and J 5 bases; nucleotides not matched to a gene: 3. Looked up from germline, CDR1 is LNHDA and CDR2 is SQIVND (reference sequence).